The present T cell receptor beta chain was sequenced within a study of T-cell memory formation after mild COVID-19. On the study more broadly: Largely, the TCR clusters proved donor specific.

Sample barcodes and UMIs were carried by the TCR alpha and TCR beta cDNA libraries that 5'RACE generated with constant-segment primers. TCRdb ran MiXCR on the 5' RACE reads and lists one entry per CDR3 protein. The table lists roughly 320,000 distinct CDR3 sequences, 25% to 30% of them singletons. As for this clonotype: Its antigen is as yet unknown.

The CDR3 covers 16 residues. Germline loops: CDR1 MGHRA, CDR2 YSYEKL. Deletions cut 1 base from V and 3 bases from J, with 13 bases between. Study results and limitations: The main location of contracting CD4+ clones was CM and EM, and that of contracting CD8+ clones was EMRA. Day 15 to 85 contracting clones showed balanced CD4/CD8; day 15 to 37 expanders favored CD4+.

Source material: PBMCs or a T cell subset sorted from them (not recorded which). V is TRBV4-1 and J is TRBJ2-1; tentative D call: TRBD1 (5 bases). This clonotype was sampled from an adult woman who had mild COVID-19 (a few samples of this study predate the infection). Cell type and time point are not known. The CDR3 nucleotides read TGCGCCAGCAGCCAAGGACAGTTGAAACTCTACAATGAGCAGTTCTTC. Protein sequence: CASSQGQLKLYNEQFF.